The 31 T cell receptor beta chains presented below share a single source sample, sequenced in a study of CD8 T cells in Susac syndrome. Random hexamers were used to reverse transcribe an amount of about 0.45 to 1 ug RNA. Each CDR3 protein gets one entry after TCRdb re-called the immunoSEQ multiplex PCR reads with MiXCR. The sample consists of 180,000 or so distinct CDR3 sequences, less than 95% of them appearing once. Sequencing was carried out using CD4+ T cells from PBMCs. The receptors derive from a human donor in good health.

This clonotype was seen a single time. The chain uses TRBV18 and TRBJ1-5, with D maybe TRBD1 (6 bases). Trimming pared 4 bases from V and 2 bases from J, leaving 9 bases between. There are 14 residues in the CDR3. From germline, CDR1 is KGHSH and CDR2 LQKENI. CDR3 sequence (DNA): TGTGCCAGCTCACAGGGGGAGGGCAATCAGCCCCAGCATTTT. Translating it yields CASSQGEGNQPQHF.

This rearrangement joins TRBV29-1 to TRBJ1-2, with D possibly matching TRBD1 (5 bases). The germline V gene has CDR1 SQVTM and CDR2 ANQGSEA. Trimming removed 4 bases at V and 8 bases at J, with 11 bases between. The CDR3 consists of 11 residues. DNA for the CDR3: TGCAGCGTTGGAGGGGTTGGCGGCTACACCTTC. It yields the protein CSVGGVGGYTF.

J is TRBJ1-5 and V is TRBV29-1; the match to TRBD1 covers 7 bases. With V trimmed by 6 bases and J by 6 bases, 8 bases remained unmatched. Germline CDR1 reads SQVTM; CDR2 reads ANQGSEA. The CDR3 contains 13 residues. CDR3 DNA sequence: TGCAGCGTCGTAGGGGGCACAGGTCAGCCCCAGCATTTT. Translating it yields CSVVGGTGQPQHF.

This chain links TRBV7-9 with TRBJ2-7; D is uncertain. Per the germline V gene, CDR1 is SEHNR and CDR2 is FQNEAQ (reference sequence). V lost 5 bases, J lost 3 bases, and 5 bases lay in between. The CDR3 length is 11 residues. The CDR3 DNA sequence: TGTGCCAGCAGCGCCCGCTACGAGCAGTACTTC. It encodes CASSARYEQYF.

The chain combines TRBV7-9 with TRBJ1-2; tentative D call: TRBD1 (5 bases). V dropped 1 base and J dropped 2 bases, with 11 bases sitting between them. The CDR3 covers 15 residues. Looked up from germline, CDR1 is SEHNR and CDR2 is FQNEAQ (reference sequence). The CDR3 DNA reads as TGTGCCAGCAGCTTAGGGGGGGTTACGAACTATGGCTACACCTTC. It translates to CASSLGGVTNYGYTF. The full variable domain, with the rest looked up from reference TRBV7-9 and TRBJ1-2, is DTGVSQNPRHKITKRGQNVTFRCDPISEHNRLYWYRQTLGQGPEFLTYFQNEAQLEKSRLLSDRFSAERPKGSFSTLEIQRTEQGDSAMYLCASSLGGVTNYGYTFGSGTRLTVV.

The chain has TRBV9 and TRBJ2-5; 8 bases line up with TRBD1. The CDR3 is 18 residues long. V shed 2 bases and J 6 bases; nucleotides not matched to a gene: 18. In germline, CDR1 is SGDLS, CDR2 YYNGEE. In nucleotides, the CDR3 is TGTGCCAGCAGCGTGGCAAACAGGGACAGGATAGGCTTGCAGACCCAGTACTTC. Translating it yields CASSVANRDRIGLQTQYF.

The chain combines TRBV19 with TRBJ1-6, with TRBD1 as a possible D gene (5 bases). The germline V gene has CDR1 LNHDA and CDR2 SQIVND (reference sequence). This CDR3 comprises 14 residues. The ends were cut back, 5 bases at V and 10 bases at J, with 15 bases in the middle. This CDR3 is CASSPGTSGSPLHF. The CDR3 bases are TGTGCCAGTAGTCCGGGGACGTCTGGCTCACCCCTCCACTTT.

This sequence joins TRBV3-1 and TRBJ2-7, with 7 bases fitting TRBD1. Unmatched junction bases numbered 8, after V lost 0 bases and J lost 0 bases. The CDR3 contains 17 residues. Germline-derived CDR1 and CDR2 are LGHDT and YNNKEL (reference sequence). CDR3 nucleotides: TGTGCCAGCAGCCAAGAGCAAGGGGGCCCAATCTCCTACGAGCAGTACTTC. It encodes CASSQEQGGPISYEQYF.

V gene TRBV12-3 or TRBV12-4 combines with J gene TRBJ2-6, with 8 bases fitting TRBD1. The CDR3 has 20 amino acids. The V and J ends lost 3 bases and 3 bases, in that order; junction bases with no gene match: 16. The CDR3 nucleotides read TGTGCCAGCAGTTTTCGAAAGACAGGGGCAAGATCAGTTGGGGCCAACGTCCTGACTTTC. Protein product: CASSFRKTGARSVGANVLTF.

The chain links TRBV7-2 to TRBJ2-6; D gene uncertain. V lost 5 bases and J 1 base, leaving 9 bases between the germline ends. This CDR3 spans 15 amino acids. The germline CDR1 and CDR2 sequences are SGHTA and FQGNSA. Written as DNA, the CDR3 is TGTGCCAGCAGCCCACAGACATCTGGGGCCAACGTCCTGACTTTC. Its translation is CASSPQTSGANVLTF.

V and J are TRBV30 and TRBJ2-1; tentatively, D is TRBD1 or TRBD2 (5 bases each). Germline V gene sequence: CDR1 GTSNPN, CDR2 SVGIG (reference sequence). The CDR3 consists of 14 residues. V was clipped by 0 bases and J by 9 bases, with 15 bases between them. In nucleotides, the CDR3 is TGTGCCTGGAGTGTAGATGGGGGATTGAGTGAGCAGTTCTTC. Translation gives CAWSVDGGLSEQFF.

The rearrangement links TRBV25-1 to TRBJ2-1; 13 bases are shared with TRBD2. V lost 6 bases, J lost 3 bases, and 8 bases stayed unmatched. The germline gives CDR1 MGHDK, CDR2 SYGVNS. The length of the CDR3 is 17 residues. DNA of the CDR3: TGTGCCAGCAGCCCGCCCGGGACTAGCGGGAACTACAATGAGCAGTTCTTC. It yields the protein CASSPPGTSGNYNEQFF. Supplemented by reference TRBV25-1 and TRBJ2-1, the full variable domain reads EADIYQTPRYLVIGTGKKITLECSQTMGHDKMYWYQQDPGMELHLIHYSYGVNSTEKGDLSSESTVSRIRTEHFPLTLESARPSHTSQYLCASSPPGTSGNYNEQFFGPGTRLTVL.

The rearrangement links TRBV6-5 to TRBJ2-5, with a weak D call TRBD1 (6 bases). The CDR3 consists of 13 residues. Germline V lookup: CDR1 MNHEY, CDR2 SVGAGI. Trimming stripped 6 bases from V and 4 bases from J, with 12 bases between. The CDR3: CASSRQAGETQYF. The CDR3 DNA reads as TGTGCCAGCAGCCGACAGGCAGGAGAGACCCAGTACTTC.

The V call is TRBV7-6, the J call TRBJ2-5; D may match TRBD1 or TRBD2 (6 bases each). The ends were cut back, 5 bases at V and 2 bases at J, with 12 bases in the middle. Germline V gene sequence: CDR1 SGHVS, CDR2 FNYEAQ. The CDR3 length is 14 residues. The CDR3 spells CASSGRRGQETQYF. The CDR3 coding sequence is TGTGCCAGCAGCGGTCGGAGGGGGCAAGAGACCCAGTACTTC.

The J gene is TRBJ2-7, the V gene TRBV27, with D possibly called TRBD1 or TRBD2 (5 bases each). The V end lost 3 bases, the J end lost 4 bases, and 13 bases lay between the germline ends. The CDR3 sequence is 14 residues long. Germline assignment: CDR1 MNHEY and CDR2 SMNVEV (reference sequence). CDR3 DNA sequence: TGTGCCAGCAGTTTTCGGGGACCTGAGTACGAGCAGTACTTC. This translates into CASSFRGPEYEQYF.

The chain employs TRBV2 and TRBJ2-3; D uncertain. The germline CDR1 and CDR2 sequences are SNHLY and FYNNEI. Between the trimmed V and J ends, which lost 5 bases and 0 bases, there was a span of 15 bases. The CDR3 sequence is 16 residues long. Here the CDR3 reads CASSSVILTSTDTQYF. CDR3 DNA sequence: TGTGCCAGCAGTAGCGTCATCCTGACTAGCACAGATACGCAGTATTTT.

The chain joins TRBV5-1 to TRBJ2-1; 14 nucleotides agree with TRBD2. Unmatched junction bases numbered 8, after V lost 4 bases and J lost 5 bases. The CDR3 runs to 17 residues. Germline loops: CDR1 SGHRS, CDR2 YFSETQ. The CDR3 sequence: CASSPGLAGGGDNEQFF. The CDR3 nucleotides are TGCGCCAGCAGCCCCGGACTAGCGGGAGGAGGGGACAATGAGCAGTTCTTC.

The V call is TRBV7-2, the J call TRBJ2-3; 14 bases agree with TRBD2. Trimming at V came to 1 base and at J to 5 bases, leaving 5 bases not matched to a gene. Germline V gene sequence: CDR1 SGHTA, CDR2 FQGNSA. The CDR3 totals 17 residues. CDR3 bases: TGTGCCAGCAGCTTAGTGACTAGCGGGAGGGCCAGAGATACGCAGTATTTT. As protein: CASSLVTSGRARDTQYF. The full variable domain, with the rest looked up from reference TRBV7-2 and TRBJ2-3, is GAGVSQSPSNKVTEKGKDVELRCDPISGHTALYWYRQSLGQGLEFLIYFQGNSAPDKSGLPSDRFSAERTGGSVSTLTIQRTQQEDSAVYLCASSLVTSGRARDTQYFGPGTRLTVL.

The gene calls are TRBV9 and TRBJ1-5; D is possibly TRBD1 (5 bases). The germline V gene has CDR1 SGDLS and CDR2 YYNGEE. The CDR3 is 14 amino acids. Trimming took off 3 bases at V and 6 bases at J, with 13 bases between the two ends. CDR3 sequence: CASSDGHVAQPQHF. The CDR3 bases are TGTGCCAGCAGCGATGGACACGTCGCTCAGCCCCAGCATTTT.

The rearrangement uses TRBV28 and TRBJ1-1, with D unresolved. The V end lost 2 bases, the J end lost 5 bases, and 6 bases lay between the germline ends. Germline-derived CDR1 and CDR2 are MDHEN and SYDVKM. The CDR3 extends over 12 amino acids. The CDR3 DNA is TGTGCCAGCAGTTTACTCTGGACTGAAGCTTTCTTT. Residues: CASSLLWTEAFF.

The genes are TRBV7-9 and TRBJ2-6; D perhaps matches TRBD1 (6 bases). The CDR3 length is 15 residues. Germline V CDR1 and CDR2: SEHNR, FQNEAQ (reference sequence). Trimming stripped 4 bases from V and 1 base from J, with 8 bases between. The CDR3 bases are TGTGCCAGCAGCTCAGGACAGTCTGGGGCCAACGTCCTGACTTTC. Its translation is CASSSGQSGANVLTF.

The chain combines TRBV29-1 with TRBJ1-1; possible D gene TRBD1, 6 bases. V lost 6 bases, J lost 1 base, and 15 bases lay in between. The length of the CDR3 is 14 residues. Germline V gene sequence: CDR1 SQVTM, CDR2 ANQGSEA. CDR3 sequence: CSVQGGGENTEAFF. In DNA form, the CDR3 reads TGCAGCGTACAGGGCGGAGGGGAGAACACTGAAGCTTTCTTT.

The chain recombines TRBV3-1 with TRBJ2-3; 12 bases agree with TRBD2. The CDR3 has 16 amino acids. The germline V gene encodes CDR1 LGHDT and CDR2 YNNKEL (reference sequence). V trimming: 1 base; J trimming: 5 bases; junction bases outside the gene matches: 4. The DNA for the CDR3 is TGTGCCAGCAGCCAAGGGACTAGCGGGATCCAAGATACGCAGTATTTT. Protein: CASSQGTSGIQDTQYF.

The genes are TRBV12-3 or TRBV12-4 and TRBJ1-1; D is perhaps TRBD1 (6 bases). The ends were cut back, 3 bases at V and 1 base at J, with 9 bases in the middle. The CDR3 has 14 amino acids. The CDR3 sequence is CASSLEGGNTEAFF. The CDR3 coding sequence is TGTGCCAGCAGTTTGGAGGGGGGGAACACTGAAGCTTTCTTT.

This sequence joins TRBV25-1 and TRBJ2-1; 9 positions match TRBD1. The CDR3 extends over 15 amino acids. With V trimmed by 4 bases and J by 6 bases, 7 bases remained unmatched. CDR1 and CDR2 from the germline V gene are MGHDK and SYGVNS. CDR3 sequence reads: CASSAPGTGFNEQFF. The CDR3 region has the DNA TGTGCCAGCAGTGCCCCCGGGACAGGGTTCAATGAGCAGTTCTTC. The variable domain in full, with the rest retrieved from reference TRBV25-1 and TRBJ2-1, is EADIYQTPRYLVIGTGKKITLECSQTMGHDKMYWYQQDPGMELHLIHYSYGVNSTEKGDLSSESTVSRIRTEHFPLTLESARPSHTSQYLCASSAPGTGFNEQFFGPGTRLTVL.

The V and J genes are TRBV3-1 and TRBJ1-4, with D hard to call. The CDR3 runs 15 residues. Germline CDR1 reads LGHDT; CDR2 reads YNNKEL (reference sequence). V was shortened by 0 bases and J by 6 bases, with 11 bases between the two germline ends. The CDR3 nucleotides are TGTGCCAGCAGCCAAGATTACGGGTCTGATGAAAAACTGTTTTTT. It specifies CASSQDYGSDEKLFF.

This chain connects TRBV29-1 to TRBJ2-1, with D possibly matching TRBD2 (7 bases). CDR1 SQVTM and CDR2 ANQGSEA come from the germline V gene. Trimming stripped 6 bases from V and 7 bases from J, with 22 bases between. This CDR3 region has 15 residues. The CDR3 nucleotides are TGCAGCGTCGAGTTGACGGGGGAGGGGGGTAATGAGCAGTTCTTC. Protein: CSVELTGEGGNEQFF.

The chain employs TRBV3-1 and TRBJ2-2, with a weak D call TRBD2 (6 bases). This CDR3 has 15 amino acids. The germline CDR1 and CDR2 sequences are LGHDT and YNNKEL (reference sequence). Trimming stripped 4 bases from V and 5 bases from J, with 14 bases between. The CDR3 protein is CASSRSGVVTGELFF. CDR3 sequence (DNA): TGTGCCAGCAGCCGCTCGGGAGTAGTGACCGGGGAGCTGTTTTTT.

The V gene is TRBV12-3 or TRBV12-4, the J gene TRBJ2-1; TRBD1 aligns across 7 bases. V dropped 4 bases and J dropped 0; count of bases not matched to a gene: 6. This CDR3 spans 16 amino acids. The CDR3 DNA follows: TGTGCCAGCAGTTCCCGGGACAGATCCTCCTACAATGAGCAGTTCTTC. Residues: CASSSRDRSSYNEQFF.

The chain links TRBV6-5 to TRBJ2-1; a possible D gene is TRBD2 (6 bases). Trimming stripped 8 bases from V and 6 bases from J, with 14 bases between. Per germline, CDR1 MNHEY and CDR2 SVGAGI. The CDR3 contains 13 residues. The CDR3 nucleotides are TGTGCCAGCCGTGTCGGGAGAGGCAATGAGCAGTTCTTC. Its protein product is CASRVGRGNEQFF.

The DNA of the CDR3 is TGTGCCACCAGCAGAGTGGTTAACACTGAAGCTTTCTTT. It encodes CATSRVVNTEAFF. The chain uses TRBV15 and TRBJ1-1; D is undetermined. Germline loops: CDR1 LNHNV, CDR2 YYDKDF (reference sequence). The CDR3 contains 13 residues. The ends were cut back, 1 base at V and 2 bases at J, with 5 bases in the middle.